The sequence of this TCR beta chain was determined in a study of CD8 T cells in Susac syndrome. It was with random hexamers that roughly 0.5 to 1 ug RNA was reverse transcribed. TCRdb re-called the immunoSEQ multiplex PCR reads through MiXCR, storing one row per CDR3 protein. This sample has about 110,000 distinct CDR3 sequences, with roughly 95% found just once. Trimming took 7 bases from V and 5 from J; bases not matched to a gene: 14. CDR1 and CDR2 from the germline V gene are SNHLY and FYNNEI. The CDR3 runs to 17 residues. Sequencing was done on a sample of CD4+ T cells from PBMCs. This sequence was found in a human donor in good health. The chain carries TRBV2 and TRBJ2-2, with 9 bases identical to TRBD2. CDR3: CASIRASGASKTGELFF. The DNA of the CDR3 is TGTGCCAGCATTAGGGCTAGCGGGGCCTCAAAGACCGGGGAGCTGTTTTTT. The variable domain in full, completed from reference TRBV2 and TRBJ2-2, reads EPEVTQTPSHQVTQMGQEVILRCVPISNHLYFYWYRQILGQKVEFLVSFYNNEISEKSEIFDDQFSVERPDGSNFTLKIRSTKLEDSAMYFCASIRASGASKTGELFFGEGSRLTVL.